This T cell receptor beta chain comes out of a study of blood T cell repertoires in COVID-19. Produced via immunoSEQ multiplex PCR; TCRdb's table is partial and in-frame only. Seen here are around 370,000 clones, about nine tenths observed once, and the top ten hold approximately 7.4%. The germline V gene encodes CDR1 LGHNA and CDR2 YNFKEQ. The CDR3 contains 15 residues. V gave up 1 base and J gave up 5 bases, with 13 bases separating them. The chain couples TRBV4-2 to TRBJ2-3, with D perhaps matching TRBD2 (5 bases). Specimen: peripheral blood. This clonotype was sampled from a woman aged 70-85 years with COVID-19, enrolled during active disease. The CDR3 sequence is CASSQAGAAGDTQYF. The CDR3 DNA is TGTGCCAGCAGCCAAGCCGGAGCGGCTGGAGATACGCAGTATTTT.